The rows below give T cell receptor beta chains drawn from one sample of a study of blood T cell repertoires in COVID-19. The protocol was immunoSEQ multiplex PCR, while the TCRdb copy is restricted to in-frame clones and leaves out a portion. This sample carries roughly 140,000 clones, approximately 84% of them seen once, and the ten largest clones take roughly 8%. The sample taken for sequencing was peripheral blood. Source of these receptors: a human donor in a cohort sampled during active COVID-19. Each CDR3 is given with its conserved first and last residue. The order of the fields is V gene, J gene, CDR3 protein.

v_gene: TRBV5-1
j_gene: TRBJ2-1
CDR3aa: CASSLLGTGVYNEQFF

v_gene: TRBV18
j_gene: TRBJ2-7
CDR3aa: CASSPTSSYEQYF

v_gene: TRBV9
j_gene: TRBJ1-1
CDR3aa: CASMGGTEAFF

v_gene: TRBV5-5
j_gene: TRBJ1-1
CDR3aa: CASSLAGTGDLRAFF

v_gene: TRBV13
j_gene: TRBJ2-2
CDR3aa: CASSFLRGGELFF

v_gene: TRBV7-9
j_gene: TRBJ2-5
CDR3aa: CASSLGTSEQETQYF

v_gene: TRBV28
j_gene: TRBJ1-2
CDR3aa: CASSKWTGANNYGYTF

v_gene: TRBV5-4
j_gene: TRBJ2-4
CDR3aa: CASSLRPPRGNIQYF

v_gene: TRBV6-2/TRBV6-3
j_gene: TRBJ2-7
CDR3aa: CASSYNRQGYEQYF

v_gene: TRBV27
j_gene: TRBJ1-1
CDR3aa: CASYLKSNTEAFF

v_gene: TRBV23-1
j_gene: TRBJ1-5
CDR3aa: CASSQTSGFSGFHSNQPQHF

v_gene: TRBV19
j_gene: TRBJ1-5
CDR3aa: CASSIGPQGVGNQPQHF

v_gene: TRBV15
j_gene: TRBJ1-3
CDR3aa: CATSRGRSGNTIYF

v_gene: TRBV5-1
j_gene: TRBJ2-7
CDR3aa: CASSLAGRASYEQYF

v_gene: TRBV19
j_gene: TRBJ2-1
CDR3aa: CASTTRGLAAPNEQFF

v_gene: TRBV28
j_gene: TRBJ1-6
CDR3aa: CASRPRTGGSSPLHF

v_gene: TRBV4-1
j_gene: TRBJ2-7
CDR3aa: CASSQRYRTENYEQYF

v_gene: TRBV12-3/TRBV12-4
j_gene: TRBJ1-3
CDR3aa: CASSVYSGNTIYF

v_gene: TRBV5-1
j_gene: TRBJ1-1
CDR3aa: CASSLNGQLNTEAFF

v_gene: TRBV11-2
j_gene: TRBJ2-7
CDR3aa: CASSPRQGANF

v_gene: TRBV28
j_gene: TRBJ2-7
CDR3aa: CASNPRALYEQYF

v_gene: TRBV15
j_gene: TRBJ2-1
CDR3aa: CATSRDWPAAIYNEQFF

v_gene: TRBV24-1
j_gene: TRBJ1-4
CDR3aa: CATPDRVGTNEKLFF

v_gene: TRBV3-1/TRBV3-2
j_gene: TRBJ1-5
CDR3aa: CASSHGLRAGGNQPQHF

v_gene: TRBV18
j_gene: TRBJ2-7
CDR3aa: CASSPRGDRGDEQYF

v_gene: TRBV6-5
j_gene: TRBJ1-5
CDR3aa: CASRQSVGYQPQHF

v_gene: TRBV11-1
j_gene: TRBJ1-1
CDR3aa: CASSRQGSVAEAFF

v_gene: TRBV4-1
j_gene: TRBJ1-2
CDR3aa: CASSQVGRAADNYGYTF

v_gene: TRBV11-1
j_gene: TRBJ2-3
CDR3aa: CASSSDRADTQYF

v_gene: TRBV27
j_gene: TRBJ2-1
CDR3aa: CASSPPWTGLYNEQFF

v_gene: TRBV5-1
j_gene: TRBJ2-5
CDR3aa: CASGMAGGQETQYF

v_gene: TRBV28
j_gene: TRBJ1-4
CDR3aa: CASSIRGDGEKLFF

v_gene: TRBV19
j_gene: TRBJ1-5
CDR3aa: CASSARFNQPQHF

v_gene: TRBV18
j_gene: TRBJ1-3
CDR3aa: CASSTSWDSYSGNTIYF

v_gene: TRBV5-1
j_gene: TRBJ1-1
CDR3aa: CASRRTGGPMNTEAFF

v_gene: TRBV9
j_gene: TRBJ2-7
CDR3aa: CASSVASLAGEYEQYF

v_gene: TRBV6-5
j_gene: TRBJ2-7
CDR3aa: CASTLVGESSYEQYF

v_gene: TRBV5-1
j_gene: TRBJ1-2
CDR3aa: CASSSGQGGYGYTF

v_gene: TRBV18
j_gene: TRBJ2-7
CDR3aa: CASSPRDSSAYEQYF

v_gene: TRBV7-2
j_gene: TRBJ1-2
CDR3aa: CASSLDRDYGYTF

v_gene: TRBV6-5
j_gene: TRBJ1-6
CDR3aa: CASTAALQDSPLHF

v_gene: TRBV18
j_gene: TRBJ1-3
CDR3aa: CASSPSDSGNTIYF

v_gene: TRBV5-4
j_gene: TRBJ1-1
CDR3aa: CASSLRDTTMNTEAFF

v_gene: TRBV4-1
j_gene: TRBJ2-1
CDR3aa: CASSQEVAGTNNEQFF

v_gene: TRBV6-5
j_gene: TRBJ1-2
CDR3aa: CASTISDGGSYGYTF

v_gene: TRBV5-1
j_gene: TRBJ2-3
CDR3aa: CASSWYRGADTQYF

v_gene: TRBV9
j_gene: TRBJ1-5
CDR3aa: CASSLGGLGHQPQHF

v_gene: TRBV20-1
j_gene: TRBJ2-1
CDR3aa: CSARDRGEQFF

v_gene: TRBV2
j_gene: TRBJ2-1
CDR3aa: CASSPRLAGVNEQFF

v_gene: TRBV2
j_gene: TRBJ2-2
CDR3aa: CASSEALRTGELFF

v_gene: TRBV11-2
j_gene: TRBJ2-2
CDR3aa: CASSLDRGRTGELFF

v_gene: TRBV28
j_gene: TRBJ2-7
CDR3aa: CASSSRDRNYEQYF

v_gene: TRBV19
j_gene: TRBJ1-5
CDR3aa: CASSGTGEYVNQPQHF

v_gene: TRBV5-6
j_gene: TRBJ2-7
CDR3aa: CASSSPGTHYEQYF

v_gene: TRBV2
j_gene: TRBJ2-5
CDR3aa: CASSGLLETQYF

v_gene: TRBV2
j_gene: TRBJ1-2
CDR3aa: CASSDGQGARYTF

v_gene: TRBV6-6
j_gene: TRBJ2-7
CDR3aa: CASSPLRQGSYEQYF